This paragraph covers one TCR beta chain sequence. This sample is drawn from a study of blood T cell repertoires in COVID-19. For the study at large: Donors in the United States, Italy and Spain gave samples during acute or convalescent COVID-19. T cells, B-cell-depleted T cells, or PBMCs supplied cDNA or gDNA.

CDR3 length: 14 amino acids. Trimming left V 3 bases short and J 7 bases short, with 15 bases between. CDR1 LGHDT and CDR2 YNNKEL come from the germline V gene (reference sequence). Data came from immunoSEQ multiplex PCR; TCRdb stores just in-frame clones and leaves some out. The sample has a few hundred thousand clones; roughly 89% are singletons. The TCR comes from a woman aged 30 to 39 with COVID-19, enrolled during active disease. The sequencing sample was made of peripheral blood. The chain joins TRBV3-1 (or the pseudogene TRBV3-2) to TRBJ2-5; possible D gene TRBD2, 5 bases. CDR3: CASSHLGDIGTQYF. The CDR3 DNA follows: TGTGCCAGCAGCCACCTGGGAGATATAGGGACCCAGTACTTC.